A single sample gave rise to the 8 T cell receptor beta chains below, sequenced in a study of T cell responses to AZD1222 COVID-19 vaccine. The assay was immunoSEQ multiplex PCR, and TCRdb's table has in-frame clones only and misses some. The data contain more than 85,000 clones, 87% of them singletons. This specimen consisted of peripheral blood, obtained 28 days after the second AZD1222 dose. These receptors were taken from an adult who received the AZD1222 COVID-19 vaccine.

This clone was detected only a few times. This chain connects TRBV27 to TRBJ2-2; possible D gene TRBD1, 6 bases. V lost 5 bases to trimming and J lost 3 bases, with 10 bases between them. The CDR3 contains 14 residues. Looked up from germline, CDR1 is MNHEY and CDR2 is SMNVEV (reference sequence). The CDR3 sequence: CASSPGTYTGELFF. The CDR3 region has the DNA TGTGCCAGCAGTCCCGGGACATACACCGGGGAGCTGTTTTTT.

V gene TRBV6-5 combines with J gene TRBJ1-2, with 7 nucleotides matching TRBD1. The germline gives CDR1 MNHEY, CDR2 SVGAGI. J gave up 5 bases and V 4 bases, and 4 bases lay outside the gene matches. The CDR3 loop spans 13 amino acids. The CDR3 here is CASSFQGEYGYTF. DNA of the CDR3: TGTGCCAGCAGTTTTCAGGGGGAGTATGGCTACACCTTC.

The CDR3 here is CASSQDYQGDQPQHF. CDR3 in DNA: TGTGCCAGCAGCCAAGACTATCAGGGGGATCAGCCCCAGCATTTT. The chain links TRBV3-1 (or the pseudogene TRBV3-2) to TRBJ1-5; TRBD1 agrees at 7 bases. V trimming: 0 bases; J trimming: 5 bases; junction bases outside the gene matches: 4. There are 15 residues in the CDR3. Germline CDR1 and CDR2: LGHDT and YNNKEL (reference sequence).

This chain connects TRBV11-1 to TRBJ1-5, with unresolved D. The CDR3 sequence is 13 residues long. The V end was cut by 2 bases, the J end by 2 bases, with 4 bases between. Germline values: CDR1 SGHAT, CDR2 FQDESV (reference sequence). CDR3 amino acids: CASSLQGNQPQHF. CDR3 DNA: TGTGCCAGCAGCTTACAGGGCAATCAGCCCCAGCATTTT.

The rearrangement joins TRBV10-3 to TRBJ2-2, with 7 bases identical to TRBD1. The V gene's germline CDR1 is ENHRY and CDR2 SYGVKD. This CDR3 comprises 15 residues. V shed 3 bases and J 5 bases; nucleotides not matched to a gene: 6. The CDR3 DNA reads as TGTGCCATCAGTGAAACCGGGACAGCAACCGGGGAGCTGTTTTTT. Protein sequence: CAISETGTATGELFF.

The chain links TRBV6-6 to TRBJ1-3; 8 positions agree with TRBD1. Germline trimming cut 5 bases from V and 4 bases from J; bases unmatched to any gene: 7. The CDR3 spans 15 residues. Germline CDR1 reads MNHNY; CDR2 reads SVGAGI (reference sequence). The CDR3 region is CASSPGGTGGNTIYF. As DNA, the CDR3 is TGTGCCAGCAGTCCAGGGGGGACAGGAGGAAACACCATATATTTT.

The V call is TRBV4-3, the J call TRBJ2-7; D may be TRBD2 (6 bases). The V gene's germline CDR1 is LGHNA and CDR2 YSLEER. Trimming shortened V by 0 bases and J by 4 bases, and 22 bases separated the two germline ends. This CDR3 spans 18 amino acids. This chain's CDR3 is CASSQDRFNIGGRYEQYF. DNA of the CDR3: TGCGCCAGCAGCCAAGATCGGTTTAATATCGGGGGAAGATACGAGCAGTACTTC.

The V gene is TRBV6-6, the J gene TRBJ2-1, with 11 bases matching TRBD2. Germline V gene data show CDR1 as MNHNY and CDR2 as SVGAGI (reference sequence). The CDR3 totals 15 residues. With 6 bases clipped from V and 7 bases from J, the junction kept 8 bases outside the gene matches. Written as DNA, the CDR3 is TGTGCCAGCAGGCATCTAGCGGGAGGAGGTAATGAGCAGTTCTTC. Protein: CASRHLAGGGNEQFF.